The entry below describes one T cell receptor (beta chain). Its antigen specificity is not known. Base qualities are missing; no much larger clone stands one base away. The source of the sample is a study of blood T cell repertoires in COVID-19 (dated by TCRdb to the early 2020s). General notes on the study: Collaborator samples came from the United States, Italy and Spain and covered acute and convalescent phases of COVID-19. The dataset comprised deeply sampled blood TCRbeta repertoires from subjects exposed to, actively infected with, or recovered from COVID-19. The material from the prospective study consisted of cDNA or gDNA derived from T cells, B-cell-depleted T cells, or PBMCs. Samples came from the ongoing ImmuneRACE study (first 160 participants) plus 1,254 subjects from 6 global collaborators. The repertoires were released in a freely available public database intended as a resource for research on the immune response to SARS-CoV-2. Where HLA class I and class II types were available, the types were taken from metadata supplied by the sample provider, not from assay-based typing. A de-identified subject ID, COVID-19 status, age in years and sex were almost always included in the sample metadata.

TCRbeta CDR3 regions were amplified from genomic DNA using the immunoSEQ Assay, a bias-controlled multiplex PCR. From the authors' description of their analysis: Within the assay, amplification of reference gene primers was used to estimate how many nucleated cells each sample contained. To quantify the absolute abundance of each unique TCRbeta CDR3 rearrangement, sequence reads were collapsed and filtered. For each sample, productive Simpson clonality was calculated as the square root of Simpson's diversity index over productive rearrangements. In its TCRdb copy, this immuneACCESS table keeps in-frame sequences only and misses some clones. Where compared with another copy, unresolved V genes explain less than half of these, and the others have no known cause. That table is the source of V, J and clone size, and D and trimming were worked out from the DNA. The sample yields 150,000 to 200,000 clones; 84% were counted once. Over 2% of the sample rests with the top ten.

Each collaborating institution followed its own protocols to collect whole blood in K2EDTA tubes. For TCRbeta analysis, collaborators shipped samples as frozen whole blood, isolated PBMCs, or DNA extracted from either of those sample types. Beyond this particular receptor, the publication reports: Clinical and demographic metadata were provided uncurated, with the amount varying by source and participant.

This TCR was sampled from a human donor with acute or convalescent COVID-19. The donor label of this sample is uncertain. The sample comprised peripheral blood.

CDR3 reads: CASSMGRYNEQFF. Here is the DNA: TGTGCCAGCAGCATGGGGCGGTACAATGAGCAGTTCTTC. The rearranged segments are TRBV7-3 and TRBJ2-1; the D gene is possibly TRBD1, with 5 bases matching. The germline V gene specifies SGHTA as CDR1 and FQGTGA as CDR2. Counted from cysteine to phenylalanine, this CDR3 has 13 amino acids. The sequence is cut down to CDR3 DNA, 39 bases in frame from base 1. V loses 5 bases of germline sequence and J loses 4 bases, and the interval between the two ends is 9 bases.